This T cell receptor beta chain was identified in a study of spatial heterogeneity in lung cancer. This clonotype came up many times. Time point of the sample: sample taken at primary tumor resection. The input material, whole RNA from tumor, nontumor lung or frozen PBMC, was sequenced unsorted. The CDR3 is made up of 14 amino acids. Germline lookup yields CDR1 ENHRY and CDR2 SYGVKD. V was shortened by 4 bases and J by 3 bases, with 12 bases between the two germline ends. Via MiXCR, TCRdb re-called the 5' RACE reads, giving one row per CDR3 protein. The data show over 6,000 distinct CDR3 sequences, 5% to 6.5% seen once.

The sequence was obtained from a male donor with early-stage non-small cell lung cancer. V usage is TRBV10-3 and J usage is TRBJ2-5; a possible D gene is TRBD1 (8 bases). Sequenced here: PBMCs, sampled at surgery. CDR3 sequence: CAISGQGREETQYF. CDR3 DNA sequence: TGTGCCATCAGTGGACAGGGGAGGGAAGAGACCCAGTACTTC.